These 30 T cell receptor beta chains originate from one sample sequenced in a study of blood T cell repertoires in COVID-19. TCRdb keeps only in-frame clones here, not all; method: immunoSEQ multiplex PCR. The sample carries 62,000 or so clones, 88% recorded once. What was sequenced was peripheral blood. The receptors come from a human donor in a cohort sampled during active COVID-19.

The chain joins TRBV14 to TRBJ2-7, with D maybe TRBD1 (7 bases). The CDR3 has 19 residues. CDR1 and CDR2 from the germline V gene are SGHDN and FVKESK. Trimming left V 4 bases short and J 2 bases short, with 27 bases between. CDR3 sequence: CASSPGALLGAGGTYEQYF. In DNA, the CDR3 is TGTGCCAGCAGCCCCGGAGCGTTATTAGGGGCAGGGGGGACCTACGAGCAGTACTTC.

This rearrangement joins TRBV14 to TRBJ2-2; D gene ambiguous. The CDR3 is 18 residues long. Trimming left V 2 bases short and J 4 bases short, with 20 bases between. Germline CDR1 and CDR2: SGHDN and FVKESK. CDR3 protein: CASSQPSFQREATGELFF. CDR3 DNA sequence: TGTGCCAGCAGCCAACCTTCCTTCCAGCGTGAGGCCACCGGGGAGCTGTTTTTT.

The chain couples TRBV5-1 to TRBJ2-7, with D maybe TRBD2 (6 bases). Trimming cost V 0 bases and J 6 bases, with 16 bases left between them. Germline CDR1 and CDR2: SGHRS and YFSETQ. The CDR3 has 15 residues. In DNA form, the CDR3 reads TGCGCCAGCAGCTTGGCTACCGGGACCGGGGGCGAGCAGTACTTC. As protein: CASSLATGTGGEQYF. The variable domain in full, completed from reference TRBV5-1 and TRBJ2-7, reads KAGVTQTPRYLIKTRGQQVTLSCSPISGHRSVSWYQQTPGQGLQFLFEYFSETQRNKGNFPGRFSGRQFSNSRSEMNVSTLELGDSALYLCASSLATGTGGEQYFGPGTRLTVT.

This chain connects TRBV5-8 to TRBJ2-1; D may be TRBD1 (5 bases). This CDR3 has 13 amino acids. The germline CDR1 and CDR2 sequences are SGHTS and YDEGEE. V dropped 2 bases and J dropped 4 bases, with 7 bases sitting between them. The CDR3 DNA is TGTGCCAGCAGCTTTCGACAGTACAATGAGCAGTTCTTC. This codes for CASSFRQYNEQFF.

The chain uses TRBV6-1 and TRBJ2-6; D may be TRBD2 (6 bases). The CDR3 has 16 amino acids. The germline gives CDR1 MNHNS, CDR2 SASEGT. Trimming removed 4 bases at V and 6 bases at J, with 16 bases between. The CDR3: CASSGWGEPSANVLTF. CDR3 bases: TGTGCCAGCAGTGGGTGGGGGGAGCCTTCGGCCAACGTCCTGACTTTC.

The rearrangement joins TRBV5-4 to TRBJ2-2; TRBD1 might be the D (6 bases). CDR3 size: 15 residues. In germline, CDR1 is SGHNT, CDR2 YYREEE (reference sequence). The V end was cut by 0 bases, the J end by 7 bases, with 13 bases between. The CDR3: CASSLDREIGGELFF. As DNA, the CDR3 is TGTGCCAGCAGCTTGGACAGGGAAATTGGCGGGGAGCTGTTTTTT.

V and J are TRBV28 and TRBJ1-3, with TRBD1 identical over 7 bases. V trimming: 2 bases; J trimming: 1 base; junction bases outside the gene matches: 2. The CDR3 runs 15 residues. Germline CDR1 reads MDHEN; CDR2 reads SYDVKM. The CDR3 region has the DNA TGTGCCAGCAGTTTAATGGGACAGTCTGGAAACACCATATATTTT. Translating gives CASSLMGQSGNTIYF.

The J gene is TRBJ2-7, the V gene TRBV7-6; TRBD1 matches at 7 bases. Germline V gives CDR1 SGHVS, CDR2 FNYEAQ. The CDR3 runs 15 residues. Trimming removed 1 base from V and 6 bases from J; junction bases left unmatched: 9. The DNA of the CDR3 is TGTGCCAGCAGCTTAGGGACTGGCAGGGGGACCGAGCAGTACTTC. Its protein is CASSLGTGRGTEQYF.

The DNA of the CDR3 is TGTGCCAGCAGCCAAGACGAGACCGCGGGGGAGATGAGCAATCAGCCCCAGCATTTT. Its protein product is CASSQDETAGEMSNQPQHF. V usage is TRBV3-1 (or the pseudogene TRBV3-2) and J usage is TRBJ1-5, with D possibly being TRBD1 (5 bases). The CDR3 length is 19 residues. V was clipped by 0 bases and J by 1 base, with 19 bases between them. Germline loops: CDR1 LGHDT, CDR2 YNNKEL (reference sequence).

CDR3 amino acids: CASSTGQMETQYF. CDR3 nucleotides: TGTGCCAGCAGCACGGGACAGATGGAGACCCAGTACTTC. The chain employs TRBV11-3 and TRBJ2-5, with 7 bases that match TRBD1. Germline CDR1 is SGHNT and CDR2 is YENEEA. The CDR3 spans 13 residues. The V gene end was trimmed by 5 bases and the J gene end by 5 bases; junction bases not matched to a gene: 5.

The chain carries TRBV9 and TRBJ1-3; no firm D call. Germline V lookup: CDR1 SGDLS, CDR2 YYNGEE. The CDR3 has 17 amino acids. Trimming stripped 3 bases from V and 6 bases from J, with 22 bases between. CDR3 in amino acids: CASSAGSERNYLNTIYF. The CDR3 coding sequence is TGTGCCAGCAGCGCCGGGTCGGAAAGAAACTACCTAAACACCATATATTTT.

The chain carries TRBV19 and TRBJ1-1, with 9 positions matching TRBD1. This CDR3 has 14 residues. The V gene's germline CDR1 is LNHDA and CDR2 SQIVND (reference sequence). With V trimmed by 7 bases and J by 5 bases, 8 bases remained unmatched. The DNA of the CDR3 is TGTGCCAGTACCCGAAGGACAGGGGAGACTGAAGCTTTCTTT. The encoded protein is CASTRRTGETEAFF.

V gene TRBV11-2 combines with J gene TRBJ2-5; 10 bases are shared with TRBD1. The germline gives CDR1 SGHAT, CDR2 FQNNGV. Trimming cost V 3 bases and J 5 bases; bases outside gene matches: 9. The CDR3 is 16 residues long. The CDR3 DNA reads as TGTGCCAGCAGCTTTGGGGTGGGACAGGGGAAGGAGACCCAGTACTTC. Translating it yields CASSFGVGQGKETQYF.

The V call is TRBV3-1 (or the pseudogene TRBV3-2), the J call TRBJ2-3; 7 bases are a match to TRBD2. The CDR3 sequence is 15 residues long. The ends lost 3 bases at V and 1 base at J; junction bases unmatched: 4. Germline V gives CDR1 LGHDT, CDR2 YNNKEL (reference sequence). CDR3 bases: TGTGCCAGCAGCCAGTTAAGCGGGGGCACAGATACGCAGTATTTT. Encoded protein: CASSQLSGGTDTQYF.

The gene calls are TRBV7-8 and TRBJ2-3, with D uncertain. The CDR3 loop spans 16 amino acids. V was trimmed by 4 bases and J by 2 bases, leaving 16 bases between them. Per germline, CDR1 SGHVS and CDR2 FQNEAQ. CDR3 sequence reads: CASSYLAGATTDTQYF. For the CDR3, the DNA is TGTGCCAGCAGCTACTTGGCAGGTGCCACCACAGATACGCAGTATTTT.

The chain recombines TRBV15 with TRBJ2-1, with TRBD1 matching over 7 bases. V was pared by 0 bases and J by 4 bases, with 6 bases of the junction left unmatched. Per germline, CDR1 LNHNV and CDR2 YYDKDF (reference sequence). The CDR3 loop spans 16 amino acids. The CDR3 loop is CATSRDLRDRYNEQFF. CDR3 in DNA: TGTGCCACCAGCAGAGATCTCCGGGACAGATACAATGAGCAGTTCTTC.

The chain couples TRBV6-1 to TRBJ2-1, with D possibly being TRBD1 (5 bases). The CDR3 is 13 amino acids. V dropped 3 bases and J dropped 6 bases, with 9 bases sitting between them. CDR1 and CDR2 (germline): MNHNS, SASEGT. DNA of the CDR3: TGTGCCAGCAGTGACCAGGGCCGCAATGAGCAGTTCTTC. Translating gives CASSDQGRNEQFF.

The V and J genes are TRBV19 and TRBJ1-2, with TRBD1 matching over 8 bases. The CDR3 spans 15 residues. Germline CDR1 and CDR2: LNHDA and SQIVND (reference sequence). The V segment lost 7 bases and the J segment 5 bases; nucleotides outside the gene matches: 12. This CDR3 reads CASIPSGGLGYGYTF. Here the CDR3 DNA reads TGTGCCAGTATCCCCTCAGGGGGCCTTGGGTATGGCTACACCTTC.

The gene calls are TRBV7-2 and TRBJ1-5, with TRBD1 matching over 7 bases. In germline, CDR1 is SGHTA, CDR2 FQGNSA. This CDR3 spans 15 amino acids. V dropped 5 bases and J dropped 5; count of bases not matched to a gene: 9. The CDR3 loop reads CASSPEQGWHQPQHF. Here the CDR3 DNA reads TGTGCCAGCAGCCCAGAACAGGGGTGGCATCAGCCCCAGCATTTT.

The CDR3 coding sequence is TGTGCCAGCAGCATTTCCCGGGACAACAATCAGCCCCAGCATTTT. This codes for CASSISRDNNQPQHF. The rearrangement joins TRBV7-2 to TRBJ1-5; maybe TRBD1 (6 bases). The ends were cut back, 5 bases at V and 3 bases at J, with 14 bases in the middle. CDR1 and CDR2 from the germline V gene are SGHTA and FQGNSA. CDR3 length: 15 amino acids.

This clone was seen a single time. The V gene is TRBV5-8, the J gene TRBJ1-2; TRBD1 matches 9 bases. The germline V gene encodes CDR1 SGHTS and CDR2 YDEGEE. CDR3 size: 14 residues. Trimming cost V 3 bases and J 14 bases; bases outside gene matches: 14. The CDR3 region has the DNA TGTGCCAGCAGCTACGTTTCTACAGGGGGCGCTTTGACCTTC. Protein sequence: CASSYVSTGGALTF.

The gene calls are TRBV7-9 and TRBJ1-5; possible D gene TRBD1, 5 bases. The CDR3 has 15 residues. V gave up 1 base and J gave up 4 bases, with 11 bases separating them. The V gene's germline CDR1 is SEHNR and CDR2 FQNEAQ (reference sequence). The CDR3 reads CASSLGQGLNQPQHF. The CDR3 DNA is TGTGCCAGCAGCTTAGGCCAGGGATTGAATCAGCCCCAGCATTTT. Full variable domain (outside the CDR3, taken from reference TRBV7-9 and TRBJ1-5): DTGVSQNPRHKITKRGQNVTFRCDPISEHNRLYWYRQTLGQGPEFLTYFQNEAQLEKSRLLSDRFSAERPKGSFSTLEIQRTEQGDSAMYLCASSLGQGLNQPQHFGDGTRLSIL.

CDR3 amino acids: CASSWDSRNEKLFF. The CDR3 DNA reads as TGTGCCAGCAGCTGGGACAGCCGTAATGAAAAACTGTTTTTT. This chain links TRBV3-1 (or the pseudogene TRBV3-2) with TRBJ1-4, with 7 positions matching TRBD1. With V trimmed by 5 bases and J by 4 bases, 4 bases remained unmatched. The CDR3 covers 14 residues. The germline gives CDR1 LGHDT, CDR2 YNNKEL (reference sequence).

Only a few counts were recorded for this clone. CDR3 nucleotides: TGTGCCAGCACCGGGTTCTTGGGTAACACTGAAGCTTTCTTT. It translates to CASTGFLGNTEAFF. V usage is TRBV2 and J usage is TRBJ1-1, with unresolved D. Germline V gives CDR1 SNHLY, CDR2 FYNNEI. Trimming shortened V by 7 bases and J by 2 bases, and 14 bases separated the two germline ends. The CDR3 sequence is 14 residues long.

The V gene is TRBV6-5, the J gene TRBJ2-5; a possible D gene is TRBD1 (6 bases). This CDR3 is built from 13 residues. In germline, CDR1 is MNHEY, CDR2 SVGAGI. V was trimmed by 6 bases and J by 0 bases, leaving 8 bases between them. This CDR3 reads CASRDSHQETQYF. The CDR3 DNA sequence: TGTGCCAGCAGGGACAGTCACCAAGAGACCCAGTACTTC.

V usage is TRBV2 and J usage is TRBJ2-5, with 12 bases aligning to TRBD1. Germline V lookup: CDR1 SNHLY, CDR2 FYNNEI. This CDR3 has 16 amino acids. Germline trimming cut 3 bases from V and 3 bases from J; bases unmatched to any gene: 5. CDR3 amino acids: CASSDRDRGLEETQYF. The CDR3, as DNA: TGTGCCAGCAGTGACCGGGACAGGGGGCTAGAAGAGACCCAGTACTTC.

V is TRBV27 and J is TRBJ2-1; TRBD1 matches 10 bases. V trimming: 11 bases; J trimming: 9 bases; junction bases outside the gene matches: 13. The CDR3 runs 14 residues. CDR1 is MNHEY and CDR2 is SMNVEV in the germline V gene (reference sequence). CDR3 in DNA: TGTGCCGGTATATTTGACAGGGGGCGCAGTGAGCAGTTCTTC. It yields the protein CAGIFDRGRSEQFF.

The gene calls are TRBV7-2 and TRBJ1-1; TRBD1 is a possible D gene (5 bases). Looked up from germline, CDR1 is SGHTA and CDR2 is FQGNSA. Trimming shortened V by 5 bases and J by 1 base, and 8 bases separated the two germline ends. This CDR3 spans 13 amino acids. CDR3 sequence reads: CASSRGRNTEAFF. In DNA form, the CDR3 reads TGTGCCAGCAGCAGGGGTCGGAACACTGAAGCTTTCTTT.

The chain combines TRBV18 with TRBJ2-3; unclear D gene. Trimming took off 3 bases at V and 0 bases at J, with 7 bases between the two ends. The CDR3 sequence is 14 residues long. Looked up from germline, CDR1 is KGHSH and CDR2 is LQKENI. DNA of the CDR3: TGTGCCAGCTCACCCAGATCTAGCACAGATACGCAGTATTTT. This encodes CASSPRSSTDTQYF.

The chain carries TRBV18 and TRBJ1-2; TRBD1 might be the D (5 bases). Germline V gives CDR1 KGHSH, CDR2 LQKENI. V lost 3 bases to trimming and J lost 3 bases, with 14 bases between them. This CDR3 region has 15 residues. DNA for the CDR3: TGTGCCAGCTCACCTTTCCAGGGCTTTGACTATGGCTACACCTTC. Amino acids: CASSPFQGFDYGYTF.